This T cell receptor (beta chain) originates from a study of blood T cells in healthy people across ages. Each donor's blood draw was 8.5 to 10 milliliters of peripheral blood. Together with a sample-barcoded 5' primer, a J-beta primer mix was included in a second PCR lasting about 7 to 11 cycles. TCRdb ran MiXCR on the 5' RACE reads and lists one entry per CDR3 protein. The sample shows hundreds of thousands of distinct CDR3 sequences, around 43% of them seen only once. Germline V gives CDR1 SGHTA, CDR2 FQGNSA. The CDR3 runs to 15 residues. Trimming stripped 5 bases from V and 8 bases from J, with 18 bases between. This clonotype occurred a few times.

The receptor's source is a man in his 60s in good health. This rearrangement joins TRBV7-2 to TRBJ1-4, with D possibly matching TRBD1 (6 bases). Specimen: blood. The CDR3: CASSTQGRFGEKLFF. Here the CDR3 DNA reads TGTGCCAGCAGCACCCAGGGGAGGTTCGGGGAAAAACTGTTTTTT.